Included here is one TCR beta chain sequence, with context. Profiled with immunoSEQ multiplex PCR; TCRdb holds only in-frame clones, not every one. The sample lists around 300,000 clones; 86% were seen once. The sample is drawn from a study of blood T cell repertoires in COVID-19. Germline CDR1 reads SGHRS; CDR2 reads YFSETQ. This CDR3 comprises 14 residues. V dropped 0 bases and J dropped 6 bases, with 13 bases sitting between them. This chain links TRBV5-1 with TRBJ2-7; D not resolved. The receptor comes from a woman between 25 and 40 years old who had recovered from COVID-19. Material for sequencing was peripheral blood. CDR3 protein: CASSLELQSSEQYF. The DNA for the CDR3 is TGCGCCAGCAGCTTGGAGTTACAGTCGAGCGAGCAGTACTTC.